The 27 T cell receptor beta chains in this list originate from one sample, sequenced in a study of blood T cell repertoires in COVID-19. Clones were sequenced by immunoSEQ multiplex PCR, and TCRdb holds only the in-frame ones, with some missing. The sample consists of approximately 440,000 clones, roughly 88% of them appearing once. The specimen sequenced was PBMCs or T cells enriched from blood (not recorded which). All receptors come from a man aged 18 to 30 who had recovered from COVID-19.

The chain uses TRBV6-5 and TRBJ1-2; D not certain. Germline V CDR1 and CDR2: MNHEY, SVGAGI. Trimming removed 5 bases from V and 6 bases from J, with 10 bases in between. The CDR3 sequence is 12 residues long. The CDR3 is CASSQDVNGYTF. The CDR3 region has the DNA TGTGCCAGCAGTCAGGATGTCAATGGCTACACCTTC.

This clone was observed a handful of times. The chain is built from TRBV3-1 (or the pseudogene TRBV3-2) and TRBJ2-1; 11 nucleotides agree with TRBD2. This CDR3 contains 14 residues. After removal of 4 bases from V and 9 bases from J, the junction contained 5 bases not matched to a gene. Germline V gene data show CDR1 as LGHDT and CDR2 as YNNKEL (reference sequence). CDR3 protein: CASSRGTSGFEQFF. CDR3 DNA sequence: TGTGCCAGCAGCCGAGGGACTAGCGGTTTTGAGCAGTTCTTC.

This sequence joins TRBV5-4 and TRBJ2-7; tentatively, D is TRBD2 (5 bases). The ends were cut back, 1 base at V and 4 bases at J, with 9 bases in the middle. The CDR3 runs 13 residues. Germline CDR1 SGHNT, CDR2 YYREEE (reference sequence). CDR3 nucleotide sequence: TGTGCCAGCAGCTTGATAGGAGGTTACGAGCAGTACTTC. Translating it yields CASSLIGGYEQYF. Drawing the rest from reference TRBV5-4 and TRBJ2-7, the complete variable domain is ETGVTQSPTHLIKTRGQQVTLRCSSQSGHNTVSWYQQALGQGPQFIFQYYREEENGRGNFPPRFSGLQFPNYSSELNVNALELDDSALYLCASSLIGGYEQYFGPGTRLTVT.

V and J are TRBV2 and TRBJ1-2, with 7 nucleotides matching TRBD1. The V gene's germline CDR1 is SNHLY and CDR2 FYNNEI. CDR3 length: 11 amino acids. With 11 bases clipped from V and 4 bases from J, the junction kept 4 bases outside the gene matches. CDR3 sequence: CADEGAYGYTF. The CDR3 DNA reads TGTGCCGACGAGGGGGCCTATGGCTACACCTTC.

V and J are TRBV27 and TRBJ1-2, with D uncertain. The V gene lost 2 bases and the J gene lost 5 bases, with 12 bases spanning the gap. Germline V lookup: CDR1 MNHEY, CDR2 SMNVEV (reference sequence). This CDR3 region has 14 residues. This chain's CDR3 is CASSLAGPGYGYTF. In DNA form, the CDR3 reads TGTGCCAGCAGTTTAGCGGGCCCCGGATATGGCTACACCTTC.

The chain recombines TRBV18 with TRBJ2-1; 13 positions match TRBD2. Germline-derived CDR1 and CDR2 are KGHSH and LQKENI. J gave up 0 bases and V 5 bases, and 7 bases lay outside the gene matches. The CDR3 totals 18 residues. CDR3 sequence (DNA): TGTGCCAGCTCAGCCGGGACTAGCGGGAAAGCCTCCTACAATGAGCAGTTCTTC. The encoded protein is CASSAGTSGKASYNEQFF.

The chain is built from TRBV2 and TRBJ1-2, with 9 bases identical to TRBD1. V lost 1 base and J lost 10; bases outside the gene matches: 4. CDR3 length equals 13 residues. Germline CDR1 SNHLY, CDR2 FYNNEI. The CDR3 DNA is TGTGCCAGCAGTGAAGGGACAGGGGTCCCCTACACCTTC. Translated, it gives CASSEGTGVPYTF.

The V and J genes are TRBV18 and TRBJ1-2; weak D call: TRBD1 (5 bases). The germline V gene encodes CDR1 KGHSH and CDR2 LQKENI. The CDR3 runs 12 residues. Trimming removed 5 bases at V and 8 bases at J, with 12 bases between. As DNA, the CDR3 is TGTGCCAGCTCATCTAGCGGGGACGGCTACACCTTC. Residues: CASSSSGDGYTF.

The rearrangement joins TRBV7-2 to TRBJ1-1; D unresolved. V lost 2 bases and J lost 0, with 4 bases in between. This CDR3 is 13 amino acids long. CDR1 SGHTA and CDR2 FQGNSA come from the germline V gene. Written as DNA, the CDR3 is TGTGCCAGCAGCTTACAGGTGAACACTGAAGCTTTCTTT. It encodes CASSLQVNTEAFF.

The V gene is TRBV5-1, the J gene TRBJ1-2; TRBD1 agrees at 9 bases. This CDR3 has 14 residues. J was trimmed by 3 bases and V by 4 bases; bases with no gene match: 4. CDR1 is SGHRS and CDR2 is YFSETQ in the germline V gene. CDR3 in amino acids: CASSQTGGDYGYTF. CDR3 coding DNA: TGCGCCAGCAGCCAAACAGGGGGCGACTATGGCTACACCTTC.

The CDR3 sequence: CASSQSNRGNTGELFF. As DNA, the CDR3 is TGCGCCAGCAGTCAATCTAACAGGGGGAACACCGGGGAGCTGTTTTTT. This chain joins TRBV23-1 and TRBJ2-2; TRBD1 matches at 7 bases. Being an ORF, TRBV23-1 has a function that is uncertain. V lost 0 bases and J lost 1; bases outside the gene matches: 2. The length of the CDR3 is 16 residues.

This clone came up a few times. This sequence joins TRBV7-2 and TRBJ1-5, with D perhaps matching TRBD1 (5 bases). Trimming took off 1 base at V and 7 bases at J, with 8 bases between the two ends. Germline V CDR1 and CDR2: SGHTA, FQGNSA. CDR3 length: 13 amino acids. The CDR3 region is CASSLGTRQPQHF. CDR3 sequence (DNA): TGTGCCAGCAGCTTAGGGACACGACAGCCCCAGCATTTT.

The chain couples TRBV19 to TRBJ2-5; tentatively, D is TRBD2 (5 bases). Between the trimmed V and J ends, which lost 2 bases and 4 bases, there was a span of 8 bases. This CDR3 is 13 amino acids long. Looked up from germline, CDR1 is LNHDA and CDR2 is SQIVND (reference sequence). CDR3 in amino acids: CASSISGTETQYF. CDR3 in DNA: TGTGCCAGTAGTATATCGGGAACAGAGACCCAGTACTTC.

The rearrangement joins TRBV2 to TRBJ1-1; D gene uncertain. V gave up 5 bases and J gave up 8 bases, with 9 bases separating them. CDR1 is SNHLY, CDR2 FYNNEI, per germline. The CDR3 is 11 residues long. CDR3 in DNA: TGTGCCAGCAGTAGAGGGCCCGAAGCTTTCTTT. The encoded protein is CASSRGPEAFF.

The chain uses TRBV9 and TRBJ2-1; 7 nucleotides agree with TRBD2. The CDR3 is made up of 13 amino acids. V dropped 0 bases and J dropped 13; count of bases not matched to a gene: 7. The germline gives CDR1 SGDLS, CDR2 YYNGEE. CDR3: CASSVGLGGSQFF. In DNA form, the CDR3 reads TGTGCCAGCAGCGTAGGGTTGGGCGGGAGTCAGTTCTTC.

The rearrangement uses TRBV5-1 and TRBJ2-7, with 8 bases lining up with TRBD1. CDR1 is SGHRS, CDR2 YFSETQ, per germline. After removal of 4 bases from V and 3 bases from J, the junction contained 9 bases not matched to a gene. The CDR3 has 15 residues. CDR3 region: CASSAKTGVVYEQYF. The CDR3 nucleotides are TGCGCCAGCAGCGCCAAGACAGGGGTCGTCTACGAGCAGTACTTC.

This chain uses TRBV5-1 with TRBJ2-7; D is perhaps TRBD1 (6 bases). The CDR3 spans 14 residues. With 4 bases removed from V and 5 bases from J, the gap between germline ends came to 16 bases. Germline V gene data show CDR1 as SGHRS and CDR2 as YFSETQ. The CDR3 nucleotides read TGCGCCAGCAGCCTGAACAGGGTTCATGACGAGCAGTACTTC. This codes for CASSLNRVHDEQYF.

A few counts support this clone. The rearrangement uses TRBV9 and TRBJ1-2, with TRBD1 matching 7 bases. The length of the CDR3 is 15 residues. Germline values: CDR1 SGDLS, CDR2 YYNGEE. The ends lost 4 bases at V and 5 bases at J; junction bases unmatched: 11. The CDR3 sequence: CASSPRDSKFYGYTF. DNA for the CDR3: TGTGCCAGCAGCCCCCGGGACAGCAAATTTTATGGCTACACCTTC.

V is TRBV9 and J is TRBJ1-1; maybe TRBD1 (6 bases). Trimming took 3 bases from V and 3 from J, leaving 15 bases between them. Germline lookup yields CDR1 SGDLS and CDR2 YYNGEE. The CDR3 runs to 15 residues. CDR3: CASSAQQGSYTEAFF. CDR3 bases: TGTGCCAGCAGCGCCCAACAGGGCTCTTACACTGAAGCTTTCTTT. Full variable domain (outside the CDR3, taken from reference TRBV9 and TRBJ1-1): DSGVTQTPKHLITATGQRVTLRCSPRSGDLSVYWYQQSLDQGLQFLIQYYNGEERAKGNILERFSAQQFPDLHSELNLSSLELGDSALYFCASSAQQGSYTEAFFGQGTRLTVV.

The chain is built from TRBV11-3 and TRBJ1-6, with 9 bases identical to TRBD1. The germline V gene encodes CDR1 SGHNT and CDR2 YENEEA. Trimming at V came to 5 bases and at J to 9 bases, leaving 5 bases not matched to a gene. The CDR3 consists of 14 residues. The CDR3 bases are TGTGCCAGCAGCGAGGGACAGGGACTTTCACCCCTCCACTTT. It specifies CASSEGQGLSPLHF.

This sequence joins TRBV12-5 and TRBJ1-5, with 9 bases fitting TRBD1. Per the germline V gene, CDR1 is LGHNT and CDR2 is FRNRAP. The CDR3 covers 16 residues. V shed 0 bases, J shed 3 bases, and the junction held 3 bases outside the gene matches. The CDR3 DNA follows: TGTGCTAGTGGTTTGGTACAGGGGGCCATCAATCAGCCCCAGCATTTT. Translated: CASGLVQGAINQPQHF. Looking up the rest from reference TRBV12-5 and TRBJ1-5 gives the full variable domain: DARVTQTPRHKVTEMGQEVTMRCQPILGHNTVFWYRQTMMQGLELLAYFRNRAPLDDSGMPKDRFSAEMPDATLATLKIQPSEPRDSAVYFCASGLVQGAINQPQHFGDGTRLSIL.

The V gene is TRBV5-1, the J gene TRBJ1-2, with D tentatively TRBD1 (6 bases). Germline CDR1 and CDR2: SGHRS and YFSETQ. Trimming removed 0 bases from V and 5 bases from J, with 14 bases in between. The length of the CDR3 is 15 residues. The CDR3 is CASSLDPGQQYGYTF. Written as DNA, the CDR3 is TGCGCCAGCAGCTTGGATCCCGGACAGCAATATGGCTACACCTTC.

The V call is TRBV6-1, the J call TRBJ2-3; tentatively, D is TRBD1 (6 bases). V gave up 3 bases and J gave up 10 bases, with 11 bases separating them. Germline V lookup: CDR1 MNHNS, CDR2 SASEGT. The CDR3 is 12 amino acids. The CDR3 region has the DNA TGTGCCAGCAGTGAGGGGGCGATATCGCAGTATTTT. The encoded protein is CASSEGAISQYF.

The chain uses TRBV15 and TRBJ1-5; D gene uncertain. Germline CDR1 is LNHNV and CDR2 is YYDKDF (reference sequence). The ends were cut back, 4 bases at V and 0 bases at J, with 7 bases in the middle. The CDR3 consists of 14 residues. The CDR3 DNA reads TGTGCCACCAGCACATTCGGTAGCAATCAGCCCCAGCATTTT. Translating it yields CATSTFGSNQPQHF.

Regarding this clone: Within the sample, other DNA sequences also encode this same CDR3. V is TRBV5-1 and J is TRBJ2-1; 10 bases are shared with TRBD2. Germline V lookup: CDR1 SGHRS, CDR2 YFSETQ. The CDR3 extends over 17 amino acids. The V and J ends lost 0 bases and 0 bases, in that order; junction bases with no gene match: 3. In DNA form, the CDR3 reads TGCGCCAGCAGCTTGGCTAGCGGGAGCTCCTCCTACAATGAGCAGTTCTTC. This codes for CASSLASGSSSYNEQFF.

The V and J genes are TRBV15 and TRBJ1-2, with D unresolved. CDR3 size: 16 residues. Germline values: CDR1 LNHNV, CDR2 YYDKDF (reference sequence). V was shortened by 1 base and J by 2 bases, with 14 bases between the two germline ends. The CDR3 coding sequence is TGTGCCACCAGCAGAGCCGGGATCCCCGGCAACTATGGCTACACCTTC. This gives the protein CATSRAGIPGNYGYTF.

The rearrangement links TRBV3-1 (or the pseudogene TRBV3-2) to TRBJ1-1; the D is unclear. Trimming took off 4 bases at V and 2 bases at J, with 8 bases between the two ends. Per germline, CDR1 LGHDT and CDR2 YNNKEL (reference sequence). This CDR3 comprises 13 residues. The CDR3 DNA sequence: TGTGCCAGCAGCCTTCAGGATAACACTGAAGCTTTCTTT. Its translation: CASSLQDNTEAFF.